The rows below give T cell receptor beta chains drawn from one sample of a study of read filtering for tumor transcriptome and immune sequencing. From the reads, TCRdb called clonotypes with MiXCR, one entry per CDR3 protein. The top ten clones hold 11% of a sample with around 130,000 distinct CDR3 sequences, over 10% of them seen once. Sequencing was performed on a population of CD138-negative cells sorted from bone marrow. These receptors all come from a donor at least 40 years old with multiple myeloma. Both conserved end residues are part of each CDR3. A D gene is named only where the DNA matches it firmly. Clone size is shown for a subset of rows, as once, few, many or a class of expanded clone.

V	J	size	D	CDR3	DNA
TRBV5-1	TRBJ1-3	-	TRBD1	CASSSGTGRNTIYF	TGCGCCAGCAGCTCAGGGACAGGACGAAACACCATATATTTT
TRBV5-6	TRBJ2-1	many	TRBD1	CASSLPGQRNNEQFF	TGTGCCAGCAGCTTGCCGGGACAGCGGAACAATGAGCAGTTCTTC
TRBV7-2	TRBJ2-1	many	TRBD2	CASSDSGANYNEQFF	TGTGCCAGCAGCGATAGCGGGGCTAACTACAATGAGCAGTTCTTC
TRBV6-2/TRBV6-3	TRBJ2-2	many	TRBD2	CASAGLAGGRGGELFF	TGTGCCAGCGCGGGACTAGCGGGAGGGCGCGGCGGGGAGCTGTTTTTT
TRBV27	TRBJ2-3	-	-	CASEGRHIWGMGPDTQYF	TGTGCCAGTGAGGGGCGACACATTTGGGGGATGGGACCAGATACGCAGTATTTT
TRBV4-1	TRBJ1-2	few	TRBD1	CASSQRDSLRGYTF	TGCGCCAGCAGCCAACGGGACAGCCTACGTGGCTACACCTTC
TRBV7-2	TRBJ2-5	many	TRBD1	CASRDRAGETQYF	TGTGCCAGCAGGGACAGGGCAGGAGAGACCCAGTACTTC
TRBV5-6	TRBJ1-5	many	TRBD1	CASSLRDRGYQPQHF	TGTGCCAGCAGCTTGAGAGACAGGGGGTATCAGCCCCAGCATTTT
TRBV29-1	TRBJ2-1	many	TRBD1	CSVTNLGQGYNEQFF	TGCAGCGTTACCAATCTTGGACAGGGCTACAATGAGCAGTTCTTC
TRBV20-1	TRBJ2-1	many	TRBD1	CSAPGQGFDEQFF	TGCAGTGCCCCGGGACAGGGGTTCGATGAGCAGTTCTTC
TRBV5-6	TRBJ1-2	many	TRBD1	CASSLRDRIYGYTF	TGTGCCAGCAGCTTGCGGGACAGGATCTATGGCTACACCTTC
TRBV28	TRBJ2-3	many	TRBD2	CASRPYSGSSPDTQYF	TGTGCCAGCAGGCCCTATAGCGGGAGTTCGCCAGATACGCAGTATTTT
TRBV21-1	TRBJ2-1	many	-	CASSFREGVLYNEQFF	TGTGCCAGCAGCTTTCGGGAGGGGGTACTATACAATGAGCAGTTCTTC
TRBV12-3/TRBV12-4	TRBJ2-7	few	-	CASTRSGLNYEQYF	TGTGCCAGCACACGGAGCGGGCTGAACTACGAGCAGTACTTC
TRBV10-2	TRBJ2-5	many	-	CATTLDRSQETQYF	TGCGCCACCACCCTGGACAGATCGCAAGAGACCCAGTACTTC
TRBV18	TRBJ2-3	-	-	CASSPSSGTADTQYF	TGTGCCAGCTCACCCTCTAGTGGGACGGCAGATACGCAGTATTTT
TRBV9	TRBJ1-1	many	-	CASSPRRGDTEAFF	TGTGCCAGCAGCCCCCGACGAGGAGACACTGAAGCTTTCTTT
TRBV19	TRBJ1-5	many	TRBD1	CASRAPGQGITSNQPQHF	TGTGCCAGTAGGGCTCCGGGACAGGGGATTACTAGCAATCAGCCCCAGCATTTT
TRBV30	TRBJ1-4	many	TRBD1	CAWSVGTGGTEKLFF	TGTGCCTGGAGTGTCGGGACAGGAGGGACGGAAAAACTGTTTTTT
TRBV27	TRBJ1-4	many	-	CASSRGQYNEKLFF	TGTGCCAGCAGCCGCGGACAGTATAATGAAAAACTGTTTTTT
TRBV7-9	TRBJ2-1	-	-	CASSSREVEQFF	TGTGCCAGCAGCTCGAGGGAAGTCGAGCAGTTCTTC
TRBV7-2	TRBJ2-5	-	TRBD2	CASSLDQAGGLETQYF	TGTGCCAGCAGCTTAGACCAAGCGGGAGGTTTAGAGACCCAGTACTTC
TRBV11-1	TRBJ1-6	many	-	CASSRGGYSYNSPLHF	TGTGCCAGCAGCCGCGGGGGCTACTCCTATAATTCACCCCTCCACTTT